This T cell receptor (beta chain) was obtained from a study of T cells in Graves' hyperthyroidism and ophthalmopathy. Study as a whole: The authors collected peripheral blood at initial diagnosis, before any treatment.

This clonotype has ten or more counts. Its antigen is still unknown. Germline-derived CDR1 and CDR2 are MDHEN and SYDVKM. V was clipped by 6 bases and J by 7 bases, with 9 bases between them. The CDR3 has 12 residues. Stable Graves' hyperthyroidism denoted no ophthalmopathy progression over 18 months. Study results and caveats: Researchers found most expanded thyroid clonotypes above 0.001 in blood as well.

The source material, RNA transcripts, was used to amplify TCR beta CDR3 regions. The HTBI primer set served for first-round RT-PCR of the TCR CDR3. TCRdb redid the calling of the multiplex PCR reads with MiXCR, one entry per CDR3 protein. The sample gives 500,000 to 650,000 distinct CDR3 sequences, roughly 15% of which show up once; approximately 15% is in the top ten. The TCR comes from a woman aged 40 to 50 with Graves' hyperthyroidism. Material: blood. This rearrangement joins TRBV28 to TRBJ2-2, with D perhaps matching TRBD2 (5 bases). CDR3 region: CASRREIGELFF. The CDR3 DNA reads as TGTGCCAGCAGGAGGGAGATCGGGGAGCTGTTTTTT.